Below are 8 T cell receptor beta chains sequenced from a single sample in a study of T-cell reconstitution after alpha-beta-depleted transplantation in children. Unique molecular identifiers were used in preparing the TCRbeta library. TCRdb re-called the PCR reads through MiXCR, storing one row per CDR3 protein. This table holds around 600,000 distinct CDR3 sequences, roughly 24% found once. The source material was PBMCs, mostly from graft donor cells, sampled 360 days after TCRalphabeta/CD19-depleted stem cell transplant. The receptor set was obtained from a boy less than two years old who had a stem cell transplant for acute myeloid leukemia, so the T cells may come from the graft donor.

V usage is TRBV7-2 and J usage is TRBJ2-2; 11 bases are a match to TRBD2. The CDR3 length is 16 residues. Per germline, CDR1 SGHTA and CDR2 FQGNSA. The V segment lost 3 bases and the J segment 4 bases; nucleotides outside the gene matches: 4. CDR3 DNA: TGTGCCAGCAGCTTGACCGGGACTAGCGGCACCGGGGAGCTGTTTTTT. It specifies CASSLTGTSGTGELFF.

This clonotype was observed a few times. This chain uses TRBV7-9 with TRBJ2-7; D ambiguous. The germline gives CDR1 SEHNR, CDR2 FQNEAQ (reference sequence). Trimming shortened V by 4 bases and J by 0 bases, and 10 bases separated the two germline ends. The CDR3 totals 14 residues. The CDR3 sequence: CASSYGLFSYEQYF. For the CDR3, the DNA is TGTGCCAGCAGCTACGGGCTATTCTCCTACGAGCAGTACTTC.

There are many counts of this clonotype. The chain carries TRBV29-1 and TRBJ2-7, with no clear D. The CDR3 contains 9 residues. Germline CDR1 is SQVTM and CDR2 is ANQGSEA. V was clipped by 7 bases and J by 7 bases, with 8 bases between them. As DNA, the CDR3 is TGCAGCGGGGCGTGGGAGCAGTACGTC. Its translation: CSGAWEQYV.

This clonotype has only a few counts. V and J are TRBV20-1 and TRBJ1-5, with D possibly TRBD1 on 6 matching bases. CDR3 length equals 15 residues. CDR1 is DFQATT and CDR2 is SNEGSKA in the germline V gene (reference sequence). Trimming took off 3 bases at V and 3 bases at J, with 15 bases between the two ends. CDR3: CSARETGVLNQPQHF. The CDR3 DNA follows: TGCAGTGCTAGGGAGACAGGCGTTCTCAATCAGCCCCAGCATTTT.

The rearrangement links TRBV4-3 to TRBJ2-5; 9 nucleotides match TRBD2. The CDR3 totals 17 residues. Per the germline V gene, CDR1 is LGHNA and CDR2 is YSLEER. V gave up 4 bases and J gave up 2 bases; unmatched junction bases: 11. CDR3 sequence: CASSPHGGRGGQETQYF. In nucleotides, the CDR3 is TGCGCCAGCAGCCCTCACGGGGGGCGGGGGGGACAAGAGACCCAGTACTTC.

The V and J genes are TRBV7-6 and TRBJ2-1; 7 bases agree with TRBD2. There are 16 residues in the CDR3. V lost 5 bases to trimming and J lost 4 bases; unmatched junction nucleotides: 11. Germline-derived CDR1 and CDR2 are SGHVS and FNYEAQ. In nucleotides, the CDR3 is TGTGCCAGCAGCGTACTCCGGGACGGGGGGTACAATGAGCAGTTCTTC. Its translation: CASSVLRDGGYNEQFF.

There are a few counts of this clonotype. The CDR3 protein is CASSQESGAGATSPLHF. The CDR3, as DNA: TGTGCCAGCAGCCAAGAGTCCGGTGCAGGGGCCACTTCACCCCTCCACTTT. The rearrangement links TRBV3-1 to TRBJ1-6; D is possibly TRBD1 (6 bases). V was shortened by 0 bases and J by 9 bases, with 18 bases between the two germline ends. The germline V gene has CDR1 LGHDT and CDR2 YNNKEL (reference sequence). This CDR3 has 17 residues.

Ten or more counts support this clonotype. The chain is built from TRBV20-1 and TRBJ1-5, with TRBD1 identical over 11 bases. The trim removed 0 bases at V and 5 bases at J, leaving 15 bases unmatched. CDR1 and CDR2 (germline): DFQATT, SNEGSKA (reference sequence). CDR3 size: 19 residues. CDR3 amino acids: CSARDTPSPGTGGYQPQHF. In nucleotides, the CDR3 is TGCAGTGCTAGAGATACACCTTCGCCGGGGACAGGGGGGTATCAGCCCCAGCATTTT.